This entry concerns a single T cell receptor (beta chain). This entry is derived from a study of blood T cell repertoires in COVID-19. Per the authors' pipeline: Cell counts per sample came from amplifying reference gene primers. The repertoire was sequenced with immunoSEQ multiplex PCR; TCRdb's copy has only in-frame clones and lacks some. The DNA gave D and trimming, while V, J and clone size come from that table. The data contain around 320,000 clones, roughly 89% of them singletons. The V end was cut by 3 bases, the J end by 7 bases, with 15 bases between. The CDR3 runs to 14 residues. The germline V gene encodes CDR1 MNHNS and CDR2 SASEGT.

The receptor was derived from a woman aged 25-40 years with COVID-19, enrolled during active disease. The V gene is TRBV6-1, the J gene TRBJ2-5; tentative D call: TRBD1 (6 bases). Material for sequencing was peripheral blood. The CDR3 loop reads CASSEDRGWRTQYF. CDR3 coding DNA: TGTGCCAGCAGTGAGGACAGAGGGTGGAGGACCCAGTACTTC.